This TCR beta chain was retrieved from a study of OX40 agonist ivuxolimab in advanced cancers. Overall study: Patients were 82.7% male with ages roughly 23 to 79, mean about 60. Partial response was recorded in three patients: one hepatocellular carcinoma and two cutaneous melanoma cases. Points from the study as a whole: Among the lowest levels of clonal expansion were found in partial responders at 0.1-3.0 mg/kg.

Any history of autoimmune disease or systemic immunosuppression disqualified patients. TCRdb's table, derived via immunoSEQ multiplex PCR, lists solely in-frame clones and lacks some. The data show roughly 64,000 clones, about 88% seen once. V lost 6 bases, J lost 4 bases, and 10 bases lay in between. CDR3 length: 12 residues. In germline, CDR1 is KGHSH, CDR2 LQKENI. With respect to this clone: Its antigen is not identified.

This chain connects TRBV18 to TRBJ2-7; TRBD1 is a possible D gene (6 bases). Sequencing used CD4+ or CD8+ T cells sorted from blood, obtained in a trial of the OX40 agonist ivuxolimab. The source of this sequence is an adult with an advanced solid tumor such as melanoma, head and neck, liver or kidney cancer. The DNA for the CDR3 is TGTGCCAGCTCCCCAGGGGAGTACGAGCAGTACTTC. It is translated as CASSPGEYEQYF.